This T cell receptor beta chain appears in the sequencing data of a study of a mutant IDH1 vaccine in newly diagnosed glioma. Across the whole study: Standard pretreatment was either radiotherapy, temozolomide, or, for most, radiochemotherapy with temozolomide. Study-wide findings and caveats: Alterations occurring in top peripheral T cell clonotypes seemed unrelated to pseudoprogression. Across multiple MHC alleles, 93.3% of patients had vaccine-induced responses.

The data were produced by immunoSEQ multiplex PCR, yet TCRdb's version contains in-frame clones alone and is incomplete. The profile shows more than 50,000 clones, roughly 85% of them singletons. Concerning this clone: Its target is not known.

V lost 5 bases and J 3 bases, leaving 16 bases between the germline ends. The germline V gene has CDR1 SGHAT and CDR2 FQDESV (reference sequence). This CDR3 spans 16 amino acids. Noted time point: baseline, week 1 (first vaccination visit). Treatment denoted: pre-vaccination baseline after standard-of-care therapy. Each tumor in the donors was a new WHO grade 3 or 4 astrocytoma, IDH1-mutant and ATRX-lost. The origin of this receptor is a man between 25 and 39 years old with glioma. This specimen consisted of PBMCs, obtained from a glioma patient treated with radiotherapy, temozolomide or both. The chain combines TRBV11-1 with TRBJ2-2; possible D gene TRBD2, 6 bases. The CDR3: CASSQAAGLDTGELFF. The CDR3 DNA is TGTGCCAGCAGCCAAGCGGCGGGGTTGGACACCGGGGAGCTGTTTTTT.